This TCR beta chain was recovered during a study of T-cell reconstitution after alpha-beta-depleted transplantation in children. This clonotype was observed at least ten times. Construction of the TCRbeta library involved unique molecular identifiers. TCRdb processed the PCR reads anew with MiXCR; each CDR3 protein has one entry. The sample has about 190,000 distinct CDR3 sequences, approximately 6.8% seen once; the top ten hold roughly 3%. Trimming took 1 base from V and 4 from J; bases not matched to a gene: 1. This CDR3 spans 16 amino acids. The V gene's germline CDR1 is LGHNA and CDR2 YSLEER. The source is a human donor who donated a stem cell graft to a child with Wiskott-Aldrich syndrome. The sample in question was PBMCs from the stem cell graft donor, obtained from the stem cell graft. The J gene is TRBJ2-1, the V gene TRBV4-3; the match to TRBD2 covers 13 bases. The CDR3 loop is CASSQGTSGRYNEQFF. CDR3 nucleotide sequence: TGCGCCAGCAGCCAAGGGACTAGCGGGAGATACAATGAGCAGTTCTTC.